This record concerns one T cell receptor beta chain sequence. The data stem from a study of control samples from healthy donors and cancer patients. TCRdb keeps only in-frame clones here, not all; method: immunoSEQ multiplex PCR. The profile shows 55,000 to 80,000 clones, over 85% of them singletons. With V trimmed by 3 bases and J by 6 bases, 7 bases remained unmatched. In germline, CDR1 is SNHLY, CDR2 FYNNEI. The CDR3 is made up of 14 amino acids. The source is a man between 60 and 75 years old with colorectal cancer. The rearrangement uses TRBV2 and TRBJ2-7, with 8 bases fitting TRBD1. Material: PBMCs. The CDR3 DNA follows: TGTGCCAGCAGTGACCAGGGGGCGCTTAGCGAGCAGTACTTC. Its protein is CASSDQGALSEQYF. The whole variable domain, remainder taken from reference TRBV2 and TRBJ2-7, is EPEVTQTPSHQVTQMGQEVILRCVPISNHLYFYWYRQILGQKVEFLVSFYNNEISEKSEIFDDQFSVERPDGSNFTLKIRSTKLEDSAMYFCASSDQGALSEQYFGPGTRLTVT.